This record looks at one TCR beta chain sequence and its context. Its antigen is not known. Using immunoSEQ multiplex PCR, the repertoire was profiled, and TCRdb retains in-frame clones only, with some absent. The table records some 2 million clones, 85% to 95% of them present only once. This sample is part of a study of shared clonotypes between healthy human individuals. Turning to the study itself: Donor composition was two women and a few men, aged 18 to 49. General observations from the study: Only blood was sampled; tissue repertoires likely differ.

The donors, all of them Caucasian adults, lived in Nashville, Tennessee. Germline V gene sequence: CDR1 SQVTM, CDR2 ANQGSEA. This CDR3 region has 13 residues. J lost 1 base, V lost 7 bases, and 2 bases had no gene match. Sample: naive CD4+ T cells sorted from blood. Subset defined: CD45RA+ positively selected. The origin of this receptor is a young man in good health. The chain uses TRBV29-1 and TRBJ2-3, with 10 bases fitting TRBD1. The CDR3 sequence is CSAGTGGTDTQYF. The CDR3 region has the DNA TGCAGCGCGGGGACAGGGGGCACAGATACGCAGTATTTT.